The rows below give T cell receptor beta chains drawn from one sample of a study of T-cell reconstitution after alpha-beta-depleted transplantation in children. Using its own MiXCR run on the PCR reads, TCRdb lists one record per CDR3 protein. The table lists approximately 130,000 distinct CDR3 sequences, roughly 9.7% of them singletons. The sequencing used PBMCs, mostly from graft donor cells, collected 180 days after TCRalphabeta/CD19-depleted stem cell transplant. The source is a girl under three years old who had a stem cell transplant for combined immunodeficiency, so the T cells may come from the graft donor. CDR3s include the opening cysteine and the closing phenylalanine or tryptophan. D genes are given only for firm matches. A row's size may be missing; if present it is once, few, many or a size class.

D gene	J gene	V gene	clone size	CDR3 protein	CDR3 DNA
TRBD2	TRBJ2-3	TRBV29-1	few	CSVVPSGLASTDTQYF	TGCAGCGTTGTCCCTAGCGGGTTGGCTAGCACAGATACGCAGTATTTT
NA	TRBJ2-3	TRBV20-1	many	CSARGGLDTQYF	TGCAGTGCTAGAGGGGGACTAGATACGCAGTATTTT
NA	TRBJ1-5	TRBV2	few	CASSLERGNQPQHF	TGTGCCAGCAGCCTCGAGAGGGGCAATCAGCCCCAGCATTTT
NA	TRBJ1-2	TRBV6-5	NA	CASSYSGLVYGYTF	TGTGCCAGCAGTTACTCCGGACTGGTCTATGGCTACACCTTC
TRBD1	TRBJ2-1	TRBV6-2/TRBV6-3	few	CASSPGTGVRNEQFF	TGTGCCAGCAGTCCCGGGACAGGGGTAAGGAATGAGCAGTTCTTC
NA	TRBJ2-1	TRBV9	many	CASSVASPRQTHYNEQFF	TGTGCCAGCAGCGTAGCTAGCCCGAGACAGACTCACTACAATGAGCAGTTCTTC
TRBD1	TRBJ2-7	TRBV29-1	few	CSAGLDRGTYEQYF	TGCAGCGCCGGCCTGGACAGGGGGACATACGAGCAGTACTTC
NA	TRBJ2-7	TRBV20-1	NA	CSARTRQLISSYEQYF	TGCAGTGCTAGAACCCGACAGCTCATCAGCTCCTACGAGCAGTACTTC
NA	TRBJ2-3	TRBV29-1	many	CSVEDWIADTQYF	TGCAGCGTTGAAGATTGGATCGCAGATACGCAGTATTTT
NA	TRBJ1-2	TRBV16	NA	CASSQMTGRGGGYTF	TGTGCCAGCAGCCAGATGACAGGTAGAGGTGGCGGCTACACCTTC
NA	TRBJ1-5	TRBV7-9	NA	CASCLSGNQPQHF	TGTGCCAGCTGCCTATCGGGCAATCAGCCCCAGCATTTT
NA	TRBJ2-2	TRBV5-1	NA	CASSFYRAYTGELFF	TGCGCCAGCAGCTTTTACCGGGCGTACACCGGGGAGCTGTTTTTT
NA	TRBJ2-5	TRBV20-1	NA	CSASLRQGWETQYF	TGCAGTGCTAGTCTCCGGCAGGGGTGGGAGACCCAGTACTTC
NA	TRBJ2-7	TRBV4-2	few	CASSRGRGEQYF	TGTGCCAGCAGCCGCGGCCGGGGAGAGCAGTACTTC
NA	TRBJ2-7	TRBV20-1	NA	CSATEGPTTYSYEQYF	TGCAGTGCTACGGAAGGGCCCACAACCTACTCCTACGAGCAGTACTTC
NA	TRBJ2-2	TRBV29-1	few	CSVEVMGTGELFF	TGCAGCGTTGAAGTGATGGGGACCGGGGAGCTGTTTTTT
NA	TRBJ2-6	TRBV18	few	CASSPGLPGSGANVLTF	TGTGCCAGCTCACCGGGTCTTCCGGGCTCTGGGGCCAACGTCCTGACTTTC
NA	TRBJ2-5	TRBV3-1	NA	CASSVGTSETQYF	TGTGCCAGCAGCGTCGGGACGAGCGAGACCCAGTACTTC
NA	TRBJ2-7	TRBV10-3	NA	CATQWDLHTGQYF	TGTGCCACTCAATGGGACCTACACACGGGGCAGTACTTC
NA	TRBJ2-2	TRBV7-2	NA	CASSLSAPGQNTGELFF	TGTGCCAGCAGCTTATCCGCCCCGGGACAGAACACCGGGGAGCTGTTTTTT
NA	TRBJ2-2	TRBV20-1	NA	CSASRPGELFF	TGCAGTGCTAGTAGGCCCGGGGAGCTGTTTTTT
NA	TRBJ2-2	TRBV12-3/TRBV12-4	NA	CASSLGQRSDTGELFF	TGTGCCAGCAGCCTCGGACAACGTTCTGACACCGGGGAGCTGTTTTTT
NA	TRBJ2-1	TRBV12-3/TRBV12-4	NA	CASLSLRGDEQFF	TGTGCCAGTCTATCCCTTAGAGGAGATGAGCAGTTCTTC
TRBD2	TRBJ2-7	TRBV7-9	NA	CASSTRGLAGWYEQYF	TGTGCCAGCAGTACCAGGGGACTAGCGGGGTGGTACGAGCAGTACTTC
NA	TRBJ1-1	TRBV5-1	NA	CASSLGQGPNTEAFF	TGCGCCAGCAGCTTGGGGCAGGGCCCGAACACTGAAGCTTTCTTT
NA	TRBJ2-7	TRBV25-1	many	CARAGNYEQYF	TGTGCCAGAGCCGGGAACTACGAGCAGTACTTC